This T cell receptor (beta chain) comes out of a study of OX40 agonist ivuxolimab in advanced cancers. Study results and caveats: It was not determined which antigens were specifically recognized by the peripheral T cells that had undergone clonal expansion.

Clones were sequenced by immunoSEQ multiplex PCR, and TCRdb holds only the in-frame ones, with some missing. The sample yields under 100,000 clones, less than 95% seen once. Of note for this clone: Its matching antigen is unknown.

The CDR3 has 15 residues. The ends lost 3 bases at V and 2 bases at J; junction bases unmatched: 6. The V gene's germline CDR1 is SGHDT and CDR2 YYEEEE. Specimen: CD4+ or CD8+ T cells sorted from blood, collected in a trial of the OX40 agonist ivuxolimab. The V gene is TRBV5-6, the J gene TRBJ2-7, with 9 bases that match TRBD1. The clonotype was recovered from an adult with an advanced solid tumor such as melanoma, head and neck, liver or kidney cancer. CDR3 nucleotide sequence: TGTGCCAGCAGCTGGCCGGGACAGGGCCCCTACGAGCAGTACTTC. This encodes CASSWPGQGPYEQYF.